This T cell receptor (beta chain) is from a study of blood T cells in healthy people across ages. PBMCs, at least 6 million per sample, were isolated. Trimming took 3 bases from V and 9 from J, leaving 17 bases between them. The CDR3 consists of 14 residues. It was with a sample-barcoded 5' primer and a J-beta primer mix that a second PCR of roughly 7 to 12 cycles was run. The authors tagged each cDNA molecule using a template-switch adaptor with 12 random nucleotides. TCRdb re-derived calls from the 5' RACE reads in MiXCR, one entry per CDR3 protein. The profile shows hundreds of thousands of distinct CDR3 sequences, less than 70% of them singletons. Concerning this clonotype: What it binds is unknown.

Findings and caveats of the study: Significant beta diversity loss was already apparent by age roughly 44, declining roughly linearly. Estimated diversity that came from one million T cells was considered an underestimate.

This sequence was found in a man older than 75 in good health. The sample was blood. This chain links TRBV12-3 or TRBV12-4 with TRBJ1-1; no definite D call. The CDR3 DNA reads TGTGCCAGCAGTTTTGGGCCCGAACGTACTCAAGCTTTCTTT. Encoded protein: CASSFGPERTQAFF.